The 10 T cell receptor beta chains presented below share a single source sample, sequenced in a study of cytomegalovirus exposure and HLA in healthy donors. This PCR relied on a set of 60 Vbeta primers and 13 Jbeta primers. Clones were sequenced by immunoSEQ multiplex PCR, and TCRdb holds only the in-frame ones, with some missing. This table has about 160,000 clones, 60% to 80% appearing once. The material sequenced was PBMCs. These receptors all stem from a man between 60 and 70 years old in good health and CMV-seronegative.

The CDR3 loop reads CASSLGQGGNEQFF. The CDR3 nucleotides read TGTGCCAGCAGCTTAGGACAGGGTGGCAATGAGCAGTTCTTC. The chain is built from TRBV7-7 and TRBJ2-1, with 7 bases identical to TRBD1. The CDR3 totals 14 residues. The germline V gene encodes CDR1 SSHAT and CDR2 FNYEAQ (reference sequence). With 1 base clipped from V and 6 bases from J, the junction kept 3 bases outside the gene matches.

The chain couples TRBV7-3 to TRBJ2-1; 9 bases are shared with TRBD2. Germline assignment: CDR1 SGHTA and CDR2 FQGTGA. Trimming removed 3 bases from V and 5 bases from J; junction bases left unmatched: 5. The length of the CDR3 is 15 residues. CDR3: CASSFSGGYDNEQFF. CDR3 DNA sequence: TGTGCCAGCAGCTTTAGCGGGGGATATGACAATGAGCAGTTCTTC.

J is TRBJ1-2 and V is TRBV6-5; D uncertain. CDR1 is MNHEY and CDR2 is SVGAGI in the germline V gene. This CDR3 is built from 12 residues. V was shortened by 6 bases and J by 7 bases, with 12 bases between the two germline ends. The CDR3 bases are TGTGCCAGCAGCTTCCCCCGGGGTGGCTACACCTTC. It encodes CASSFPRGGYTF.

V and J are TRBV27 and TRBJ1-1, with D perhaps TRBD1 (5 bases). In germline, CDR1 is MNHEY, CDR2 SMNVEV (reference sequence). V dropped 4 bases and J dropped 3 bases, with 18 bases sitting between them. The CDR3 spans 16 residues. The CDR3 DNA reads TGTGCCAGCAGTTCGGGACTTCTCGGCGGATACACTGAAGCTTTCTTT. Amino acids: CASSSGLLGGYTEAFF.

The chain couples TRBV7-3 to TRBJ2-3; 10 bases are a match to TRBD2. Germline V gene data show CDR1 as SGHTA and CDR2 as FQGTGA. The CDR3 has 15 amino acids. The V segment lost 1 base and the J segment 6 bases; nucleotides outside the gene matches: 4. The CDR3 reads CASSLIAGGRDTQYF. In nucleotides, the CDR3 is TGTGCCAGCAGCTTAATAGCGGGGGGACGGGATACGCAGTATTTT.

The J gene is TRBJ2-5, the V gene TRBV6-1; 8 bases fit TRBD2. TRBJ2-7 matches the DNA end more closely, so the J call is doubtful. CDR1 MNHNS and CDR2 SASEGT come from the germline V gene. The CDR3 has 14 amino acids. The DNA of the CDR3 is TGTGCCAGCAGTGAAGGGACTAGCTCGTACGAGCAGTACTTC. The encoded protein is CASSEGTSSYEQYF.

The chain uses TRBV4-3 and TRBJ2-7, with 14 bases that match TRBD2. The V gene end was trimmed by 1 base and the J gene end by 6 bases; junction bases not matched to a gene: 5. This CDR3 is built from 16 residues. Germline assignment: CDR1 LGHNA and CDR2 YSLEER. CDR3 bases: TGCGCCAGCAGCCAAGCACCGGGACTAGCGGGAGTCGAGCAGTACTTC. Its translation: CASSQAPGLAGVEQYF.

This clone was seen only a few times. The rearrangement uses TRBV7-3 and TRBJ2-3; 12 bases fit TRBD1. CDR3 length equals 15 residues. After removal of 5 bases from V and 5 bases from J, the junction contained 5 bases not matched to a gene. Germline CDR1 reads SGHTA; CDR2 reads FQGTGA. CDR3 loop: CASSPGTGGLDTQYF. CDR3 nucleotides: TGTGCCAGCAGCCCCGGGACAGGGGGCTTAGATACGCAGTATTTT.

The chain carries TRBV4-1 and TRBJ2-5; TRBD1 aligns across 10 bases. The J call may be wrong; the DNA end is better matched by TRBJ2-7. From germline, CDR1 is MGHRA and CDR2 YSYEKL. CDR3 length equals 16 residues. The CDR3 DNA is TGCGCCAGCAGCCAAGTGGGACAGGGGACCTCCTACGAGCAGTACTTC. Its protein is CASSQVGQGTSYEQYF.

This chain uses TRBV30 with TRBJ1-1; D perhaps matches TRBD1 (6 bases). CDR1 is GTSNPN and CDR2 is SVGIG in the germline V gene (reference sequence). The CDR3 runs to 13 residues. V was cut by 4 bases and J by 5 bases, with 14 bases left in between. The chain's CDR3 is CAWTPGAGTEAFF. CDR3 bases: TGTGCCTGGACTCCAGGGGCGGGTACTGAAGCTTTCTTT.